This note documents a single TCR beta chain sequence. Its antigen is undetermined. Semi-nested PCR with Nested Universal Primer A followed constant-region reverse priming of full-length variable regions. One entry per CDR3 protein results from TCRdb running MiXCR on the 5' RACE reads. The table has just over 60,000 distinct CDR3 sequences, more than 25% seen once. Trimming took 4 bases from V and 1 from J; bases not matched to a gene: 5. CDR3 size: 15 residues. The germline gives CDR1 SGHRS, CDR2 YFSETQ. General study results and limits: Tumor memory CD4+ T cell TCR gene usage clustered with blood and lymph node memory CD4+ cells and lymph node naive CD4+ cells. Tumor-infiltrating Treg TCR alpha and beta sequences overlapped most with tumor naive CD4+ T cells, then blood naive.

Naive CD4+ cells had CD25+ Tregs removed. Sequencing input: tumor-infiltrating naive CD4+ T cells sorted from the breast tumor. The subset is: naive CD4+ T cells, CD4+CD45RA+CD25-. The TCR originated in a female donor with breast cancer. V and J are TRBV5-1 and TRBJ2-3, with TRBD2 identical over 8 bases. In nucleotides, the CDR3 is TGCGCCAGCAGCCGTCTAGCGGGTGGCACAGATACGCAGTATTTT. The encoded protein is CASSRLAGGTDTQYF.